These 11 T cell receptor beta chains originate from one sample sequenced in a study of T cell responses to AZD1222 COVID-19 vaccine. Data came from immunoSEQ multiplex PCR; TCRdb stores just in-frame clones and leaves some out. Of 110,000 or so clones listed, 85% to 90% are singletons. The material sequenced was peripheral blood, taken 28 days after the second AZD1222 dose. These receptors all come from an adult who received the AZD1222 COVID-19 vaccine.

The chain has TRBV9 and TRBJ2-7; the D is unclear. CDR3 length equals 15 residues. CDR1 is SGDLS, CDR2 YYNGEE, per germline. Trimming removed 7 bases from V and 4 bases from J, with 21 bases in between. CDR3 loop: CASRPGDGSAYEQYF. The CDR3 region has the DNA TGTGCCAGCCGGCCCGGTGACGGATCAGCATACGAGCAGTACTTC.

The J gene is TRBJ1-2, the V gene TRBV18, with D hard to call. Germline V gene sequence: CDR1 KGHSH, CDR2 LQKENI. The CDR3 covers 14 residues. The V end was cut by 3 bases, the J end by 0 bases, with 8 bases between. DNA of the CDR3: TGTGCCAGCTCACCCTTGACGGCTAACTATGGCTACACCTTC. This gives the protein CASSPLTANYGYTF.

This chain links TRBV6-5 with TRBJ1-3; D remains ambiguous. Between the trimmed V and J ends, which lost 0 bases and 0 bases, there was a span of 6 bases. The CDR3 contains 15 residues. CDR1 MNHEY and CDR2 SVGAGI come from the germline V gene. The CDR3 DNA reads TGTGCCAGCAGTTACTCGGTAGACTCTGGAAACACCATATATTTT. Translating it yields CASSYSVDSGNTIYF.

This sequence joins TRBV19 and TRBJ1-1; TRBD1 aligns across 8 bases. The CDR3 contains 15 residues. The V gene's germline CDR1 is LNHDA and CDR2 SQIVND (reference sequence). V was pared by 5 bases and J by 5 bases, with 10 bases of the junction left unmatched. This chain's CDR3 is CASSPQTGVRTEAFF. CDR3 DNA sequence: TGTGCCAGTAGTCCACAGACAGGGGTGAGAACTGAAGCTTTCTTT.

J is TRBJ2-7 and V is TRBV30; 7 nucleotides align to TRBD2. This CDR3 is built from 15 residues. CDR1 is GTSNPN, CDR2 SVGIG, per germline (reference sequence). V shed 6 bases and J 6 bases; nucleotides not matched to a gene: 17. CDR3 DNA sequence: TGTGCCTGCCGGCCGGGGAGGGTTTTGTATGGCGAGCAGTACTTC. Its protein product is CACRPGRVLYGEQYF.

The V gene is TRBV18, the J gene TRBJ1-1; no clear D gene. Germline loops: CDR1 KGHSH, CDR2 LQKENI. Between the trimmed V and J ends, which lost 4 bases and 3 bases, there was a span of 12 bases. The CDR3 is 14 amino acids. The CDR3 nucleotides are TGTGCCAGCTCACGCTCGGGATTAGACACTGAAGCTTTCTTT. This sequence encodes CASSRSGLDTEAFF.

This rearrangement joins TRBV3-1 (or the pseudogene TRBV3-2) to TRBJ2-7; D might be TRBD1 (6 bases). V was pared by 4 bases and J by 4 bases, with 20 bases between. Germline V gene data show CDR1 as LGHDT and CDR2 as YNNKEL (reference sequence). The CDR3 is 16 amino acids. This chain's CDR3 is CASSLSFTGYRYEQYF. Here the CDR3 DNA reads TGTGCCAGCAGCCTAAGTTTTACAGGGTATAGATACGAGCAGTACTTC.

The rearrangement joins TRBV27 to TRBJ2-5, with 12 bases lining up with TRBD2. This CDR3 spans 14 amino acids. Germline loops: CDR1 MNHEY, CDR2 SMNVEV (reference sequence). J gave up 4 bases and V 5 bases, and 2 bases lay outside the gene matches. CDR3 DNA: TGTGCCAGCAGTCCGGGACTAGCGGGAGAGACCCAGTACTTC. Translating gives CASSPGLAGETQYF.

V is TRBV29-1 and J is TRBJ2-7, with TRBD1 identical over 7 bases. The V gene end was trimmed by 7 bases and the J gene end by 3 bases; junction bases not matched to a gene: 6. The length of the CDR3 is 12 residues. The V gene's germline CDR1 is SQVTM and CDR2 ANQGSEA. The CDR3 nucleotides read TGCAGCGCGAGTCCAGGGGGCTACGAGCAGTACTTC. It encodes CSASPGGYEQYF.

The chain carries TRBV7-2 and TRBJ2-3, with D maybe TRBD1 (6 bases). Germline CDR1 is SGHTA and CDR2 is FQGNSA. The CDR3 spans 15 residues. Between the trimmed V and J ends, which lost 0 bases and 4 bases, there was a span of 11 bases. CDR3 in amino acids: CASSLANREADTQYF. The DNA of the CDR3 is TGTGCCAGCAGCTTAGCGAACAGGGAAGCAGATACGCAGTATTTT.

V is TRBV28 and J is TRBJ1-1, with D hard to call. Looked up from germline, CDR1 is MDHEN and CDR2 is SYDVKM. V was trimmed by 7 bases and J by 3 bases, leaving 24 bases between them. This CDR3 has 17 residues. This CDR3 reads CASNNAPREWRDTEAFF. The CDR3 region has the DNA TGTGCCAGCAATAACGCCCCGCGAGAGTGGCGGGACACTGAAGCTTTCTTT.